A single sample is the source of the 2 T cell receptor beta chains below, sequenced in a study of Ad26.COV2.S vaccination and SARS-CoV-2 variants. The method was immunoSEQ multiplex PCR; TCRdb's version includes in-frame clones alone and lacks a portion of them. This table holds 400,000 to 450,000 clones, around nine tenths found once. Sample treatment: roughly 20 received Ad26.COV2.S at low or high dose, single or two shots; roughly five received placebo; per-sample allocation not given. Day 63 after the first vaccine or placebo injection was the time point for sampling. Sequenced here: peripheral blood, sampled in a trial of Ad26.COV2.S vaccine versus placebo. All receptors derive from a person between 18 and 60 years old who received the Ad26.COV2.S COVID-19 vaccine or a placebo.

The chain carries TRBV7-2 and TRBJ2-7, with unresolved D. The germline V gene has CDR1 SGHTA and CDR2 FQGNSA. Trimming cost V 2 bases and J 5 bases, with 10 bases left between them. This CDR3 has 13 residues. The CDR3 region is CASSLRGFHEQYF. In nucleotides, the CDR3 is TGTGCCAGCAGCTTACGAGGCTTCCACGAGCAGTACTTC.

V and J are TRBV18 and TRBJ2-1; tentatively, D is TRBD2 (5 bases). The CDR3 extends over 14 amino acids. The V and J ends lost 9 bases and 0 bases respectively, with 12 bases between them. Germline CDR1 KGHSH, CDR2 LQKENI. Here the CDR3 DNA reads TGTGCCAGTATCGGAGCGGACTCCTACAATGAGCAGTTCTTC. Translating gives CASIGADSYNEQFF.